A single sample is the source of the 2 T cell receptor beta chains below, sequenced in a study of T cell changes during pregnancy in multiple sclerosis (dated by TCRdb to between 2018 and 2021). Libraries were constructed by the immunoSEQ multiplex PCR assay. Imported from immuneACCESS, the table was reduced by TCRdb to in-frame sequences with V and J called. These copies leave out some clones; in studies compared against another copy, an unresolved V gene accounts for under half, and the cause of the remainder is not known. Across this sample there are some 28,000 clones, with 75% to 90% seen only once. Of the sample, roughly 3.7% falls within the top ten clones. Sample: CD4+ T cells from peripheral blood mononuclear cells, taken in the first trimester of pregnancy. The receptors here all came from a female donor in good health, enrolled as a control in a pregnancy study.

V usage is TRBV6-1 and J usage is TRBJ1-5; 11 nucleotides line up with TRBD1. This CDR3 has 14 amino acids. The germline V gene has CDR1 MNHNS and CDR2 SASEGT. Trimming took 6 bases from V and 6 from J; bases not matched to a gene: 4. The CDR3 reads CASSGQGAGQPQHF. The DNA for the CDR3 is TGTGCCAGCAGCGGACAGGGGGCCGGTCAGCCCCAGCATTTT.

The V call is TRBV28, the J call TRBJ2-1; 8 bases agree with TRBD1. This CDR3 spans 12 amino acids. CDR1 and CDR2 (germline): MDHEN, SYDVKM. V was clipped by 3 bases and J by 16 bases; unmatched bases: 8. CDR3 protein: CASSFFSGQAFF. The CDR3 DNA follows: TGTGCCAGCAGTTTCTTTTCGGGACAGGCTTTCTTC.